This T cell receptor (beta chain) was retrieved from a study of blood T cell repertoires in COVID-19. Whole-study context: Sites across the United States, Italy and Spain contributed samples from acute and convalescent COVID-19. From T cells, B-cell-depleted T cells, or PBMCs came the material, which was cDNA or gDNA.

The CDR3 is 16 residues long. Trimming cost V 4 bases and J 7 bases, with 20 bases left between them. The germline V gene encodes CDR1 SGHTS and CDR2 YDEGEE. The data were produced by immunoSEQ multiplex PCR, yet TCRdb's version contains in-frame clones alone and is incomplete. The repertoire holds approximately 63,000 clones, just over 85% seen once, with around a sixth in the top ten. The sequence derives from an elderly woman with active COVID-19. The specimen sequenced was peripheral blood. This rearrangement joins TRBV5-8 to TRBJ1-4, with a weak D call TRBD1 (6 bases). The CDR3 reads CASSPGPGGLAEKLFF. CDR3 bases: TGTGCCAGCAGCCCTGGGCCCGGGGGGCTAGCTGAAAAACTGTTTTTT.